Below, 27 T cell receptor beta chains from the same sample are listed, as sequenced in a study of PD-1 blockade in classical Hodgkin lymphoma. Each of the patients experienced relapse following autologous stem cell transplantation, and their brentuximab vedotin exposure differed. The method was immunoSEQ multiplex PCR; TCRdb's version includes in-frame clones alone and lacks a portion of them. The repertoire holds around 19,000 clones, with around 67% as singletons. This specimen consisted of peripheral blood mononuclear cells (PBMCs), obtained before the second cycle of nivolumab. These receptors originate from a human donor with classical Hodgkin lymphoma.

The J gene is TRBJ2-2, the V gene TRBV11-2; 9 bases match TRBD2. The CDR3 consists of 17 residues. Trimming removed 6 bases from V and 5 bases from J; junction bases left unmatched: 13. Germline CDR1 is SGHAT and CDR2 is FQNNGV. The CDR3 loop reads CASRLPQGTSLTGELFF. The CDR3 nucleotides read TGTGCCAGCAGATTACCCCAGGGGACTAGCCTTACCGGGGAGCTGTTTTTT.

The chain has TRBV4-2 and TRBJ2-5; D is perhaps TRBD2 (6 bases). This CDR3 spans 16 amino acids. Per germline, CDR1 LGHNA and CDR2 YNFKEQ. V shed 0 bases and J shed 5 bases, with 16 bases lying between them. The CDR3 is CASSQEQYGSGETQYF. DNA of the CDR3: TGTGCCAGCAGCCAAGAACAGTACGGGAGTGGGGAGACCCAGTACTTC.

The V and J genes are TRBV19 and TRBJ2-1; a possible D gene is TRBD1 (5 bases). Deletions cut 3 bases from V and 4 bases from J, with 19 bases between. The CDR3 totals 17 residues. Germline assignment: CDR1 LNHDA and CDR2 SQIVND (reference sequence). Here the CDR3 DNA reads TGTGCCAGTAGTATGGCGCTTTGGGCAGGGATTTACAATGAGCAGTTCTTC. It yields the protein CASSMALWAGIYNEQFF.

This chain connects TRBV2 to TRBJ2-1, with 13 nucleotides matching TRBD2. Unmatched junction bases numbered 9, after V lost 5 bases and J lost 11 bases. The CDR3 is 15 residues long. Germline CDR1 and CDR2: SNHLY and FYNNEI. CDR3 in DNA: TGTGCCAGCAGTTGGACTAGCGGGAGCGAGGGGCAGCAGTTCTTC. Translating gives CASSWTSGSEGQQFF.

This clone turned up a few times. CDR3 amino acids: CSGTDTATEAFF. CDR3 coding DNA: TGCAGCGGGACAGATACAGCCACTGAAGCTTTCTTT. The V call is TRBV29-1, the J call TRBJ1-1; D may be TRBD1 (6 bases). The CDR3 has 12 amino acids. V lost 7 bases to trimming and J lost 4 bases, with 13 bases between them. From germline, CDR1 is SQVTM and CDR2 ANQGSEA.

The V and J genes are TRBV29-1 and TRBJ2-7; maybe TRBD1 (6 bases). With 4 bases removed from V and 2 bases from J, the gap between germline ends came to 12 bases. The CDR3 extends over 13 amino acids. Germline V gives CDR1 SQVTM, CDR2 ANQGSEA. DNA of the CDR3: TGCAGCGTTGGGACAGCTAGAACCTACGAGCAGTACTTC. Protein product: CSVGTARTYEQYF.

This clone was detected once. This chain's CDR3 is CASSYSLAGPSYEQYF. CDR3 coding DNA: TGTGCCAGCAGTTACTCGCTAGCGGGGCCATCCTACGAGCAGTACTTC. The rearrangement joins TRBV6-5 to TRBJ2-7; 9 bases are a match to TRBD2. Trimming at V came to 0 bases and at J to 1 base, leaving 4 bases not matched to a gene. The CDR3 contains 16 residues. Germline V lookup: CDR1 MNHEY, CDR2 SVGAGI.

The gene calls are TRBV18 and TRBJ2-5, with D unclear. CDR1 and CDR2 from the germline V gene are KGHSH and LQKENI. The CDR3 covers 13 residues. V lost 2 bases and J 4 bases, leaving 8 bases between the germline ends. CDR3 DNA: TGTGCCAGCTCACCAGTACAGCTAGAGACCCAGTACTTC. It translates to CASSPVQLETQYF.

The V and J genes are TRBV14 and TRBJ1-5; no firm D call. The germline gives CDR1 SGHDN, CDR2 FVKESK. CDR3 length: 13 amino acids. The V end was cut by 0 bases, the J end by 5 bases, with 5 bases between. CDR3 protein: CASSQDSHQPQHF. CDR3 nucleotide sequence: TGTGCCAGCAGCCAAGACAGTCATCAGCCCCAGCATTTT.

V is TRBV7-8 and J is TRBJ2-7; a weak D match, TRBD1 (6 bases). The CDR3 is made up of 16 amino acids. Trimming removed 1 base from V and 2 bases from J, with 15 bases in between. Per the germline V gene, CDR1 is SGHVS and CDR2 is FQNEAQ. CDR3 DNA: TGTGCCAGCAGCTTAGGGACCACAGGGATCACCTACGAGCAGTACTTC. This codes for CASSLGTTGITYEQYF.

The chain recombines TRBV9 with TRBJ2-1; TRBD2 aligns across 7 bases. CDR3 length equals 16 residues. Per germline, CDR1 SGDLS and CDR2 YYNGEE. J lost 2 bases, V lost 3 bases, and 8 bases had no gene match. The CDR3 protein is CASSARLASAYNEQFF. The CDR3, as DNA: TGTGCCAGCAGCGCCCGACTAGCCAGCGCCTACAATGAGCAGTTCTTC.

The V gene is TRBV27, the J gene TRBJ1-1, with D perhaps TRBD1 (6 bases). This CDR3 contains 15 residues. From germline, CDR1 is MNHEY and CDR2 SMNVEV (reference sequence). V shed 4 bases and J shed 6 bases, with 18 bases lying between them. CDR3 region: CASSSLRDTRSEAFF. The CDR3 DNA sequence: TGTGCCAGCAGTTCCCTCCGGGACACGAGGTCTGAAGCTTTCTTT.

This chain joins TRBV4-2 and TRBJ1-2, with unresolved D. CDR1 is LGHNA, CDR2 YNFKEQ, per germline. The CDR3 is 16 amino acids. V lost 0 bases, J lost 4 bases, and 15 bases lay in between. Here the CDR3 reads CASSQDGWESGYGYTF. In DNA, the CDR3 is TGTGCCAGCAGCCAAGATGGTTGGGAATCGGGCTATGGCTACACCTTC.

The chain uses TRBV7-6 and TRBJ2-3; a weak D match, TRBD2 (6 bases). The V gene's germline CDR1 is SGHVS and CDR2 FNYEAQ. This CDR3 region has 15 residues. V dropped 5 bases and J dropped 5 bases, with 17 bases sitting between them. The CDR3 sequence: CASSPSDYFVDTQYF. The CDR3 region has the DNA TGTGCCAGCAGCCCTAGCGACTATTTTGTAGATACGCAGTATTTT.

The gene calls are TRBV4-1 and TRBJ2-2; D is unclear. This CDR3 comprises 16 residues. Trimming took off 4 bases at V and 3 bases at J, with 15 bases between the two ends. Per the germline V gene, CDR1 is MGHRA and CDR2 is YSYEKL. CDR3 protein: CASSPRWLTDTGELFF. The CDR3 nucleotides are TGCGCCAGCAGCCCCAGGTGGCTAACCGACACCGGGGAGCTGTTTTTT.

The V call is TRBV5-5, the J call TRBJ2-3, with D possibly called TRBD1 or TRBD2 (8 bases each). Trimming took off 7 bases at V and 4 bases at J, with 19 bases between the two ends. Germline V gene data show CDR1 as SGHKS and CDR2 as YYEKEE (reference sequence). The CDR3 is 15 residues long. The CDR3, as DNA: TGTGCCAGCGGAGAGCGGGAGACAGGGGCAGATACGCAGTATTTT. It translates to CASGERETGADTQYF.

The V call is TRBV10-2, the J call TRBJ2-7; D ambiguous. Germline CDR1 and CDR2: WSHSY and SAAADI. V was cut by 6 bases and J by 2 bases, with 8 bases left in between. This CDR3 is 12 amino acids long. CDR3 nucleotide sequence: TGCGCCAGCAGAGGAGTGGCCTACGAGCAGTACTTC. Translated: CASRGVAYEQYF.

The chain combines TRBV5-4 with TRBJ1-1; a weak D match, TRBD1 (5 bases). The germline V gene encodes CDR1 SGHNT and CDR2 YYREEE (reference sequence). V was clipped by 2 bases and J by 5 bases, with 16 bases between them. This CDR3 is built from 15 residues. Here the CDR3 DNA reads TGTGCCAGCAGCTTACGGACAATCATTATGACTGAAGCTTTCTTT. This encodes CASSLRTIIMTEAFF.

This chain links TRBV11-2 with TRBJ2-2; D may be TRBD2 (6 bases). There are 15 residues in the CDR3. Germline values: CDR1 SGHAT, CDR2 FQNNGV. Trimming cost V 5 bases and J 5 bases, with 15 bases left between them. Here the CDR3 reads CASSTRGLGTGELFF. CDR3 DNA: TGTGCCAGCAGCACGCGGGGTTTGGGGACCGGGGAGCTGTTTTTT.

The gene calls are TRBV5-1 and TRBJ1-5; D is undetermined. Per germline, CDR1 SGHRS and CDR2 YFSETQ. The CDR3 runs 15 residues. V lost 0 bases to trimming and J lost 2 bases, with 9 bases between them. The CDR3 spells CASSLEGSRNQPQHF. The CDR3 DNA sequence: TGCGCCAGCAGCTTGGAGGGTTCGCGCAATCAGCCCCAGCATTTT.

This clone was detected a few times. The chain uses TRBV18 and TRBJ2-6; D uncertain. The V end lost 3 bases, the J end lost 3 bases, and 18 bases lay between the germline ends. The CDR3 sequence is 18 residues long. Per the germline V gene, CDR1 is KGHSH and CDR2 is LQKENI. As DNA, the CDR3 is TGTGCCAGCTCACCCTCGGACGGTCCTGGGCGTGGGGCCAACGTCCTGACTTTC. Protein: CASSPSDGPGRGANVLTF.

J is TRBJ2-1 and V is TRBV13; no definite D call. Looked up from germline, CDR1 is PRHDT and CDR2 is FYEKMQ (reference sequence). V shed 5 bases and J shed 0 bases, with 14 bases lying between them. The CDR3 is made up of 16 amino acids. Here the CDR3 DNA reads TGTGCCAGCAGCCTCCCGACTCCCAGCTCCTACAATGAGCAGTTCTTC. The encoded protein is CASSLPTPSSYNEQFF.

The chain couples TRBV27 to TRBJ2-7; TRBD1 matches at 8 bases. This CDR3 has 15 residues. Germline V gene lookup returns CDR1 MNHEY and CDR2 SMNVEV (reference sequence). After removal of 5 bases from V and 2 bases from J, the junction contained 8 bases not matched to a gene. The CDR3 protein is CASSPRTGQAYEQYF. CDR3 DNA: TGTGCCAGCAGTCCCAGGACAGGGCAAGCCTACGAGCAGTACTTC.

The chain employs TRBV19 and TRBJ2-1; unclear D gene. In germline, CDR1 is LNHDA, CDR2 SQIVND (reference sequence). This CDR3 spans 12 amino acids. V lost 10 bases and J 2 bases, leaving 9 bases between the germline ends. The CDR3 loop is CATQSAYNEQFF. The CDR3 DNA reads TGTGCCACACAGTCTGCCTACAATGAGCAGTTCTTC.

The V call is TRBV7-2, the J call TRBJ2-3; 11 bases match TRBD2. Germline V gene lookup returns CDR1 SGHTA and CDR2 FQGNSA. The CDR3 is 16 residues long. The J segment lost 0 bases and the V segment lost 5 bases, leaving 4 bases of the junction unmatched. The CDR3 DNA reads TGTGCCAGCAGCCCGGGACTAGCGGCTAGCACAGATACGCAGTATTTT. Encoded protein: CASSPGLAASTDTQYF.

This rearrangement joins TRBV5-5 to TRBJ1-4; TRBD1 matches at 12 bases. Germline CDR1 reads SGHKS; CDR2 reads YYEKEE (reference sequence). The trim removed 4 bases at V and 8 bases at J, leaving 6 bases unmatched. The length of the CDR3 is 15 residues. CDR3 nucleotide sequence: TGTGCCAGCAGCGGATCCGGGACAGGGGGCGAAAAACTGTTTTTT. Translation: CASSGSGTGGEKLFF.

This chain joins TRBV5-6 and TRBJ2-4, with a weak D call TRBD2 (6 bases). V lost 4 bases and J lost 5, with 19 bases in between. This CDR3 is built from 16 residues. Germline CDR1 SGHDT, CDR2 YYEEEE. The CDR3 reads CASSPWGSGIQNIQYF. The CDR3 DNA sequence: TGTGCCAGCAGCCCCTGGGGTAGCGGAATCCAAAACATTCAGTACTTC.